These 9 T cell receptor beta chains were sequenced from one sample in a study of identical twins. TCRdb itself ran the 5' RACE reads through MiXCR, one entry per CDR3 protein. The sample carries approximately 700,000 distinct CDR3 sequences, approximately 18% recorded once. The sample was also reused in another study, on T cells expressing NK-cell markers.

The sequencing input was PBMCs. These receptors were obtained from a woman younger than 30 in good health.

There are a few counts of this clonotype. V gene TRBV6-1 combines with J gene TRBJ2-5, with D perhaps assigned TRBD1 or TRBD2 (5 bases each). CDR3 length: 13 residues. Trimming removed 7 bases at V and 7 bases at J, with 16 bases between. Germline V gives CDR1 MNHNS, CDR2 SASEGT. CDR3 protein: CASTSTGGGTQYF. CDR3 in DNA: TGTGCCAGCACCTCTACGGGTGGGGGGACCCAGTACTTC.

This chain uses TRBV5-4 with TRBJ1-2; D remains unclear. Germline lookup yields CDR1 SGHNT and CDR2 YYREEE (reference sequence). The V and J ends lost 5 bases and 4 bases respectively, with 12 bases between them. The CDR3 spans 13 residues. Written as DNA, the CDR3 is TGTGCCAGCAGTGTAAAGGAGGTCTATGGCTACACCTTC. Its protein product is CASSVKEVYGYTF.

This clonotype appeared a few times. V and J are TRBV29-1 and TRBJ2-3; possible D gene TRBD2, 6 bases. This CDR3 is 13 amino acids long. V lost 4 bases, J lost 3 bases, and 11 bases lay in between. Germline lookup yields CDR1 SQVTM and CDR2 ANQGSEA. The CDR3 DNA reads as TGCAGCGTTGTGCCAGGACTAACAGATACGCAGTATTTT. The encoded protein is CSVVPGLTDTQYF.

The sample holds a few counts of this clonotype. The chain carries TRBV6-1 and TRBJ1-5; D is perhaps TRBD1 (5 bases). CDR1 MNHNS and CDR2 SASEGT come from the germline V gene. Trimming removed 8 bases from V and 0 bases from J, with 11 bases in between. This CDR3 contains 14 residues. DNA of the CDR3: TGTGCCAGCTCCGGAGGGGCTAGCAATCAGCCCCAGCATTTT. This sequence encodes CASSGGASNQPQHF.

This clonotype was picked up a small number of times. The gene calls are TRBV7-9 and TRBJ2-5; perhaps TRBD2 as D (7 bases). The CDR3 loop spans 13 amino acids. Deletions cut 5 bases from V and 10 bases from J, with 17 bases between. In germline, CDR1 is SEHNR, CDR2 FQNEAQ (reference sequence). The CDR3 loop is CASSPTAGADQYF. DNA for the CDR3: TGTGCCAGCAGCCCGACCGCGGGGGCAGACCAGTACTTC.

The CDR3 spells CSVEIPYPNYGYTF. The CDR3 nucleotides are TGCAGCGTTGAAATACCTTACCCAAACTATGGCTACACCTTC. The chain carries TRBV29-1 and TRBJ1-2; no definite D call. Germline V gene data show CDR1 as SQVTM and CDR2 as ANQGSEA. The CDR3 is 14 amino acids. Deletions cut 2 bases from V and 2 bases from J, with 12 bases between.

A few counts support this clonotype. The gene calls are TRBV6-2 or TRBV6-3 and TRBJ2-1; D might be TRBD1 or TRBD2, each matching 5 bases. Trimming left V 7 bases short and J 0 bases short, with 10 bases between. CDR1 is MNHEY, CDR2 SVGEGT, per germline. This CDR3 spans 14 amino acids. Written as DNA, the CDR3 is TGTGCCAGCACAGGGAGCGCCTCCTACAATGAGCAGTTCTTC. Translating gives CASTGSASYNEQFF.

This clonotype was detected only a few times. J is TRBJ2-7 and V is TRBV5-1, with 9 bases aligning to TRBD1. The CDR3 runs to 14 residues. The V and J ends lost 5 bases and 4 bases, in that order; junction bases with no gene match: 7. Germline V CDR1 and CDR2: SGHRS, YFSETQ. The CDR3 sequence: CASSPGTGMYEQYF. In DNA, the CDR3 is TGCGCCAGCAGTCCCGGGACAGGGATGTACGAGCAGTACTTC.

This chain connects TRBV20-1 to TRBJ1-4; D remains unclear. The germline V and J ends were trimmed by 7 bases and 4 bases, with 7 bases remaining between them. The CDR3 runs to 11 residues. CDR1 and CDR2 from the germline V gene are DFQATT and SNEGSKA (reference sequence). CDR3 region: CSVQNNEKLFF. For the CDR3, the DNA is TGCAGTGTACAGAATAATGAAAAACTGTTTTTT.